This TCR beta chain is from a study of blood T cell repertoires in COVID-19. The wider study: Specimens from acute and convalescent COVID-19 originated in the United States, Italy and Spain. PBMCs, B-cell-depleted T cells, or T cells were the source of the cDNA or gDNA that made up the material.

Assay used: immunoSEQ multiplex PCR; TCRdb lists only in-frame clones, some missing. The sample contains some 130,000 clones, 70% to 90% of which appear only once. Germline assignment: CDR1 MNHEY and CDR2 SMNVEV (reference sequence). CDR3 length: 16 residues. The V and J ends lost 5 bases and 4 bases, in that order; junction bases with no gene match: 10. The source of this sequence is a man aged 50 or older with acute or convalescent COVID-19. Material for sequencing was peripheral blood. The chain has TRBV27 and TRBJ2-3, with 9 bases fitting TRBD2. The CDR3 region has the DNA TGTGCCAGCAGTCCCCAGCCACTAGCGGGTTCAGATACGCAGTATTTT. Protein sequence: CASSPQPLAGSDTQYF.